This is a list of T cell receptor beta chains from one sample in a study of T cell responses to AZD1222 COVID-19 vaccine. Sequencing was performed with immunoSEQ multiplex PCR; in TCRdb, only in-frame clones are kept and a portion is missing. In the table there are around 190,000 clones, around 94% of which are singletons. Sample: peripheral blood, taken 28 days after the second AZD1222 dose. These receptors all stem from an adult who received the AZD1222 COVID-19 vaccine. CDR3s include the opening cysteine and the closing phenylalanine or tryptophan. The order of the fields is V gene, J gene, CDR3 protein.

>TRBV27|TRBJ2-3
CASSLLAFERADTQYF
>TRBV7-9|TRBJ1-6
CASSTYNSPLHF
>TRBV7-2|TRBJ1-1
CASRTTGPLQAFF
>TRBV12-3/TRBV12-4|TRBJ1-5
CASRSPGQPQHF
>TRBV15|TRBJ2-3
CATSTPDTQYF
>TRBV7-9|TRBJ1-1
CASSLRGKAFF
>TRBV7-9|TRBJ1-5
CASSWDIGQPQHF
>TRBV27|TRBJ1-3
CASSSAAGYSGNTIYF
>TRBV6-5|TRBJ1-2
CASRTGSYYGYTF
>TRBV7-3|TRBJ1-1
CASSPQGDTEAFF